This T cell receptor beta chain originates from a study of regulatory T cells in long-lasting Graves disease. Regarding the study as a whole: Persistent patients had more shared public clonotypes (around 3,000) than new patients (about 900).

Described time point: newly diagnosed GD, antithyroid drugs for less than 3 months. Following extraction of RNA from PBMCs, that RNA was used to make the TCR library. CDR3 regions were amplified by Arm-PCR using iRepertoire HTBI primers to build TCR beta libraries. In TCRdb, the multiplex PCR reads were re-called with MiXCR into one record per CDR3 protein. This repertoire shows about 200,000 distinct CDR3 sequences, less than 20% found once; its top ten account for approximately 12%. This clonotype was counted at least ten times. Its antigen is not identified. V was clipped by 3 bases and J by 0 bases; unmatched bases: 4. Germline V gene data show CDR1 as SGHNT and CDR2 as YENEEA. The length of the CDR3 is 15 residues. These sequences were also reported in another study, on T cells in Graves' hyperthyroidism and ophthalmopathy. As that report states: The TCR CDR3 was amplified in a first-round RT-PCR using the HTBI primer set. Ophthalmopathy was told apart from stable hyperthyroidism by a 13 V-J model.

The specimen was peripheral blood mononuclear cells (PBMCs), collected at new diagnosis, from a patient treated with antithyroid drugs. The V and J genes are TRBV11-3 and TRBJ1-1; 7 bases are shared with TRBD1. The sequence was collected from a woman aged 25 to 45 with Graves disease. CDR3 sequence (DNA): TGTGCCAGCAGCTTTTCGGACAGGTTGAACACTGAAGCTTTCTTT. Its protein product is CASSFSDRLNTEAFF.